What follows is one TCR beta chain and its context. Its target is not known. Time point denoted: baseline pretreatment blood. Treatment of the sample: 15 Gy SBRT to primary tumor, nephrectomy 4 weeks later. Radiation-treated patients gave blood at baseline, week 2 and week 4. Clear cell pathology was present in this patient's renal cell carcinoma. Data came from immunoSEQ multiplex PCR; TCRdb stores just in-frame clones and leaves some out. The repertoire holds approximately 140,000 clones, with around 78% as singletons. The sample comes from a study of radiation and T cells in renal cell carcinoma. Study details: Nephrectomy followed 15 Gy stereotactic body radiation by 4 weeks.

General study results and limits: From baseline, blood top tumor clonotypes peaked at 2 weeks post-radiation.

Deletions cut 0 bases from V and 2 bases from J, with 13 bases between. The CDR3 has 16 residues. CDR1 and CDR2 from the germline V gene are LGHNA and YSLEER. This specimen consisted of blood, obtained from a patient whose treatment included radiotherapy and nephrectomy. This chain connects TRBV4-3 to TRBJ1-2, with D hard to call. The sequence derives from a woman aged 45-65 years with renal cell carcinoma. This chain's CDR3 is CASSQEFGDENYGYTF. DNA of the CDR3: TGCGCCAGCAGCCAAGAATTTGGTGATGAAAACTATGGCTACACCTTC.